The clone carrying this T cell receptor (beta chain) was detected once. The antigen is not known. This sample is part of a study of metastatic and nonmetastatic thyroid tumors. Using MiXCR, TCRdb re-called clones from the PCR reads. Here the sample spans fewer than 25,000 clones, under 25% being singletons. Overall study results and limits: In blood and tumor, TCR beta diversity was reportedly significantly higher in malignant thyroid tumors than in benign nodules.

Until they underwent thyroid surgery, no patient had received any treatment. CDR1 is SGHRS and CDR2 is YFSETQ in the germline V gene. Losses at the gene ends were 0 bases for V and 10 bases for J; bases not matched to a gene: 5. The CDR3 has 15 amino acids. The V gene is TRBV5-1, the J gene TRBJ2-1; 12 bases fit TRBD2. The receptor was isolated from a male donor with papillary thyroid cancer or a benign thyroid nodule (not recorded which). Some clones in this sample may be carry-over from other donors' samples. Sequencing was done on a sample of blood. The CDR3 nucleotides are TGCGCCAGCAGCTTGGGACTAGCGGGAGAAGAGGAGCAGTTCTTC. This translates into CASSLGLAGEEEQFF. Filled out from reference TRBV5-1 and TRBJ2-1, the complete variable domain reads KAGVTQTPRYLIKTRGQQVTLSCSPISGHRSVSWYQQTPGQGLQFLFEYFSETQRNKGNFPGRFSGRQFSNSRSEMNVSTLELGDSALYLCASSLGLAGEEEQFFGPGTRLTVL.